This is a list of T cell receptor beta chains from one sample in a study of response to subunit inactivated influenza vaccine. One entry per CDR3 protein results from TCRdb running MiXCR on the RT-PCR reads. The sample lists 600,000 to 700,000 distinct CDR3 sequences, 14% seen once, with less than 8.5% in the top ten. This specimen was PBMCs from blood, taken roughly 2 weeks before vaccination. The receptors originated from a man aged 50-60 years who received an inactivated influenza vaccine. Each CDR3 is given with its conserved first and last residue. Each record gives: J gene, clone size, D gene, V gene, CDR3 protein, CDR3 DNA. The D gene is left open where the match is weak. Clone sizes are given selectively: once, few, many, or a class where the clone is expanded.

>TRBJ2-1|-|-|TRBV12-3/TRBV12-4
CASSLRRESSYNEQFF
TGTGCCAGCAGTTTGCGGAGGGAGAGCTCCTACAATGAGCAGTTCTTC
>TRBJ1-1|-|-|TRBV29-1
CSVVRALNTEAFF
TGCAGCGTTGTGAGGGCCTTGAACACTGAAGCTTTCTTT
>TRBJ1-1|few|-|TRBV5-1
CASSVDRPMNTEAFF
TGCGCCAGCAGCGTCGACAGGCCGATGAACACTGAAGCTTTCTTT
>TRBJ2-2|many|-|TRBV12-3/TRBV12-4
CASSFLPGSGELFF
TGTGCCAGCAGTTTCCTTCCGGGATCCGGGGAGCTGTTTTTT
>TRBJ2-7|many|TRBD2|TRBV20-1
CSAGTKRGSYEQYF
TGCAGTGCTGGAACAAAGCGGGGCTCCTACGAGCAGTACTTC
>TRBJ2-7|-|-|TRBV6-2/TRBV6-3
CASGRDLGPYEQYF
TGTGCCAGCGGACGGGACCTGGGGCCCTACGAGCAGTACTTC
>TRBJ2-7|-|-|TRBV30
CAWSTTTDNSYEQYF
TGTGCCTGGAGTACCACGACAGACAACTCCTACGAGCAGTACTTC
>TRBJ2-1|-|-|TRBV29-1
CSVEQIGTAYNEQFF
TGCAGCGTTGAACAGATAGGGACGGCCTACAATGAGCAGTTCTTC
>TRBJ2-3|-|TRBD2|TRBV5-6
CASSIRVGLVADTQYF
TGTGCCAGCAGCATACGCGTGGGACTAGTTGCAGATACGCAGTATTTT
>TRBJ2-2|-|TRBD2|TRBV4-1
CASSRGTSGRKTGELFF
TGCGCCAGCAGCCGTGGGACTAGCGGGAGGAAAACCGGGGAGCTGTTTTTT
>TRBJ2-2|few|-|TRBV6-5
CASSYVQPNTGELFF
TGTGCCAGCAGTTATGTCCAGCCGAACACCGGGGAGCTGTTTTTT
>TRBJ2-2|-|-|TRBV10-3
CAISTYTGELFF
TGTGCCATCAGTACTTACACCGGGGAGCTGTTTTTT
>TRBJ2-7|-|-|TRBV11-2
CASSLDAAGGSYEQYF
TGTGCCAGCAGCTTAGATGCCGCCGGGGGCTCCTACGAGCAGTACTTC
>TRBJ2-7|few|TRBD1|TRBV9
CASSSRTGIIYEQYF
TGTGCCAGCAGCTCCCGGACAGGAATAATCTACGAGCAGTACTTC
>TRBJ2-2|few|TRBD2|TRBV29-1
CSVGTSGMNTGELFF
TGCAGCGTTGGGACTAGCGGGATGAACACCGGGGAGCTGTTTTTT
>TRBJ2-5|few|TRBD2|TRBV9
CASSVTPSGQETQYF
TGTGCCAGCAGCGTCACTCCTAGCGGACAAGAGACCCAGTACTTC
>TRBJ2-2|-|-|TRBV12-3/TRBV12-4
CASRKTSIPGELFF
TGTGCCAGCAGGAAAACTAGTATTCCCGGGGAGCTGTTTTTT
>TRBJ2-1|-|-|TRBV29-1
CSVEERGIEQFF
TGCAGCGTTGAAGAACGGGGGATTGAGCAGTTCTTC
>TRBJ2-7|few|TRBD2|TRBV11-2
CASSLRTSGGLLIHEQYF
TGTGCCAGCAGCTTACGGACTAGCGGGGGGCTCTTGATACACGAGCAGTACTTC
>TRBJ1-2|few|TRBD1|TRBV20-1
CSARDLFRDRGYGYTF
TGCAGTGCTAGAGATCTTTTCCGGGACAGGGGCTATGGCTACACCTTC
>TRBJ2-5|-|-|TRBV7-2
CASSSYSSQTQYF
TGTGCCAGCAGCTCCTACTCGTCGCAGACCCAGTACTTC
>TRBJ1-6|-|TRBD1|TRBV7-9
CASSGTGAYNSPLHF
TGTGCCAGCAGCGGGACAGGGGCCTATAATTCACCCCTCCACTTT
>TRBJ1-1|few|TRBD1|TRBV10-3
CAISEPDTGVRNTEAFF
TGTGCCATCAGTGAGCCAGATACAGGGGTGCGGAACACTGAAGCTTTCTTT
>TRBJ1-2|-|TRBD1|TRBV6-5
CASSYSHRQGFGYTF
TGTGCCAGCAGTTACTCGCATAGACAGGGCTTTGGCTACACCTTC
>TRBJ2-4|-|-|TRBV6-5
CASSYSWGGRNIQYF
TGTGCCAGCAGTTACTCTTGGGGGGGCAGAAACATTCAGTACTTC
>TRBJ1-4|few|-|TRBV6-5
CASSYLGSGKLFF
TGTGCCAGCAGTTACCTGGGTTCCGGAAAACTGTTTTTT
>TRBJ1-3|few|-|TRBV9
CASSVVGDSGNTIYF
TGTGCCAGCAGCGTAGTAGGAGACTCTGGAAACACCATATATTTT
>TRBJ2-2|many|-|TRBV30
CARRYTGELFF
TGTGCCCGAAGGTACACCGGGGAGCTGTTTTTT
>TRBJ2-1|-|TRBD2|TRBV30
CAWNIAGGVYEQFF
TGTGCCTGGAACATAGCGGGGGGGGTATATGAGCAGTTCTTC
>TRBJ2-7|few|TRBD2|TRBV4-2
CASSHAGLAYEQYF
TGTGCCAGCAGCCATGCTGGACTAGCCTACGAGCAGTACTTC
>TRBJ2-5|few|-|TRBV29-1
CSVQLETQYF
TGCAGCGTCCAGTTGGAGACCCAGTACTTC
>TRBJ2-3|-|TRBD2|TRBV4-3
CASSQEVGGSAGGFTDTQYF
TGCGCCAGCAGCCAAGAGGTCGGGGGGTCAGCGGGAGGGTTCACAGATACGCAGTATTTT
>TRBJ1-5|few|TRBD1|TRBV7-9
CASSTDPGQGFQPQHF
TGTGCCAGCAGCACAGATCCGGGACAGGGGTTTCAGCCCCAGCATTTT
>TRBJ2-7|-|-|TRBV11-2
CASSVGSAGFYEQYF
TGTGCCAGCAGCGTAGGCAGCGCTGGGTTCTACGAGCAGTACTTC
>TRBJ2-1|few|TRBD2|TRBV10-3
CAISDGGSDEQFF
TGTGCCATCAGTGACGGCGGGAGTGATGAGCAGTTCTTC
>TRBJ2-7|many|-|TRBV9
CASSVQAVRDEQYF
TGTGCCAGCAGCGTACAGGCCGTGCGGGACGAGCAGTACTTC
>TRBJ1-5|-|-|TRBV3-1
CASSPTLLQPQHF
TGTGCCAGCAGCCCCACCCTACTGCAGCCCCAGCATTTT
>TRBJ2-3|-|TRBD2|TRBV5-1
CASSFRTSVITDTQYF
TGCGCCAGCAGCTTCCGAACTAGCGTAATCACAGATACGCAGTATTTT
>TRBJ2-3|many|TRBD2|TRBV6-5
CASSYPDSGRLTDTQYF
TGTGCCAGCAGTTACCCGGATAGCGGGAGACTAACAGATACGCAGTATTTT
>TRBJ1-2|-|TRBD1|TRBV4-3
CASSQESGTGAYGYTF
TGCGCCAGCAGCCAGGAGTCCGGGACAGGGGCCTATGGCTACACCTTC
>TRBJ2-7|-|TRBD1|TRBV4-2
CASRKVGTGDGQYF
TGTGCCAGCAGGAAGGTTGGGACAGGCGATGGGCAGTACTTC
>TRBJ2-1|many|TRBD1|TRBV20-1
CSAFKQGRGNEQFF
TGCAGTGCTTTTAAACAGGGGAGAGGCAATGAGCAGTTCTTC
>TRBJ2-2|few|-|TRBV12-3/TRBV12-4
CASSGQTGELFF
TGTGCCAGCAGTGGACAAACCGGGGAGCTGTTTTTT
>TRBJ1-2|-|-|TRBV4-2
CASSQDVGNYGYTF
TGTGCCAGCAGCCAAGATGTAGGGAACTATGGCTACACCTTC